This T cell receptor (beta chain) is drawn from a study of T cells in Graves' hyperthyroidism and ophthalmopathy (dated by TCRdb to the late 2010s). General notes on the study: Peripheral blood samples were taken at the time of initial diagnosis, prior to any treatment. To identify distinguishing TCR V-J signatures, a discovery cohort of 90 to 100 patients was used, comprising 40 to 45 with Graves' ophthalmopathy and roughly 60 with stable Graves' hyperthyroidism. Prospective prediction of ophthalmopathy was tested in an independent validation cohort consisting of about 20 hyperthyroidism patients and about 17 patients who later progressed to ophthalmopathy. The roughly 100 discovery patients were divided at random into training and test sets in a 7:3 ratio. In several Graves' hyperthyroidism patients, the study also compared T-cell repertoires from thyroid tissue with T-cell repertoires from blood. Once sampling was done, hyperthyroidism patients were given methimazole at a starting dose of 30 mg daily, whereas ophthalmopathy patients were given high-dose intravenous methylprednisolone. TCR Vbeta CDR3 sequencing of some 140 peripheral blood samples (under 45 ophthalmopathy, over 70 hyperthyroidism and approximately 17 progressor patients) is reported in the paper. Results and caveats for the whole study, not just this receptor: Sample size was not statistically predetermined, and blinding of investigators to group allocation was not performed. Blood samples also contained most of the expanded thyroid clonotypes (frequency above 0.001), which suggests that blood repertoires may reflect thyroid immune responses. A 13 V-J signature model separated ophthalmopathy from stable hyperthyroidism, with 87.88% sensitivity and around 84% specificity in cross-validation and 80%/75% in testing. In validation, the model predicted progression to ophthalmopathy a median of roughly 6.5 months before onset, with roughly 70% sensitivity and almost 75% specificity.

This clonotype has a count of ten or more. Its antigen has not been determined. Base qualities are not recorded, but no much larger clone differs from it by a single base. According to the germline V gene, CDR1 reads SGHRS and CDR2 reads YFSETQ. The CDR3 goes from the cysteine to the phenylalanine over 15 residues. The DNA shown is the 45-base CDR3, in frame from base 1. At the junction V is shortened by 6 bases and J by 5 bases; bases outside the gene matches: 9. Amplification of TCR beta CDR3 regions was carried out from RNA transcripts. A first-round RT-PCR of the TCR CDR3 used the HTBI primer set with the Qiagen OneStep RT-PCR kit. The libraries were constructed in a second round of multiplex PCR and then size-selected and purified. Sequencing of the libraries was done on an Illumina HiSeq2000 using paired-end 100 bp reads. The authors' analysis ran thus. SOAPnuke was used to process the raw data, throwing out any read that contained adapters or uncalled bases, had a mean Phred below 15, or lacked an exact constant-primer or identifier match. High-quality paired reads were merged using COPE v1.2.5, and each unique nucleotide sequence was defined as a clonotype. Clonotypes were aligned to IMGT TRBV, TRBD and TRBJ reference segments using MiTCR v1.1. The analysis included only V-J combinations with a frequency above 0.0001, which together covered 99.2% of the repertoires. A TCS score was defined as the ratio between F50 (clonal expansion) and ExV (chaos), using BLOSUM62-based TCRdist between CDR3 peptides within each V-J. Welch's t-statistics and random forest reduced around 510 V-J features to 13, which were used in a naive Bayes classifier (R e1071). The public reads were reanalyzed by TCRdb: fastp trimming at Q25, MiXCR alignment, in-frame beta chains only. Identical CDR3 protein sequences are pooled into one entry, listed with their most common genes and DNA. TCRdb's processing, not the study's, gives the V and J calls here. Within this sample are about 500,000 distinct CDR3 sequences, with 15% to 20% of them counted one time only. Approximately 32% of the sample lies in the top ten.

Ophthalmopathy patients had moderately to severely active disease, with a Clinical Activity Score of 3 or more, a NOSPECS grade of 4 or more, and a disease duration of less than 3 months. Exclusion was applied to patients with uncontrolled infections, other autoimmune diseases, pregnancy or lactation. Clinical symptoms, serum thyroxine and TRAb, thyroid ultrasound, and orbital computed tomography formed the basis for the diagnoses. PBMCs were isolated from about 10 ml of fresh peripheral blood by Ficoll-Paque density gradient centrifugation. Total RNA was extracted with Trizol reagent, and quality was checked on an Agilent 2100 Bioanalyzer.

The sequenced sample consisted of blood. This TCR was sampled from a woman aged 25 to 39 with Graves' ophthalmopathy. The chain is encoded by TRBV5-1 joined to TRBJ2-1; 9 bases in the middle match TRBD2. The base sequence is TGCGCCAGCAACCGTGGCGGGAGGGACGACAATGAGCAGTTCTTC. Its protein is CASNRGGRDDNEQFF.